The clone carrying this TCR beta chain appeared a few times. Its specificity is unknown. This sample stems from a study of cytomegalovirus exposure and HLA in healthy donors. Findings and limits, study-wide: Later genetic work tied a missense DCLRE1C variant to beta-chain V and J trimming. A likely sequencing artifact accounted for one observed cluster of highly shared sequence variants. It was reported in a later analysis that an Asian-associated ancestry cluster showed fewer N-insertions than the approximately 670-donor mean. It was assumed in the presence/absence analyses that sequencing depth was roughly uniform across donors.

PCR used 60 Vbeta primers and 13 Jbeta primers. The data were produced by immunoSEQ multiplex PCR, yet TCRdb's version contains in-frame clones alone and is incomplete. The sample yields more than 140,000 clones, around 80% seen once. This CDR3 has 16 amino acids. The germline V gene encodes CDR1 MNHNY and CDR2 SVGAGI (reference sequence). The V and J ends lost 2 bases and 5 bases, in that order; junction bases with no gene match: 8. This receptor was identified in a young man in good health and CMV-seropositive. Material: PBMCs. The chain employs TRBV6-6 and TRBJ2-7; TRBD2 matches 11 bases. CDR3: CASSYPKTSGSHEQYF. CDR3 DNA: TGTGCCAGCAGTTACCCAAAAACTAGCGGGAGTCACGAGCAGTACTTC.